This T cell receptor (beta chain) originates from a study of cytomegalovirus exposure and HLA in healthy donors. V shed 4 bases and J 3 bases; nucleotides not matched to a gene: 9. This CDR3 contains 16 residues. The germline V gene has CDR1 LNHDA and CDR2 SQIVND (reference sequence). About this clone itself: Its antigen is not known.

Study-wide results and caveats: Later, an analysis showed that TCR beta chains associated with HLA were more clonally expanded than others that were equally common.

The study ran its PCR with 60 Vbeta and 13 Jbeta primers. Profiling relied on immunoSEQ multiplex PCR, and the TCRdb table lists in-frame clones only, not all of them. The table has more than 100,000 clones, about three quarters seen once. The sequenced material came from PBMCs. The chain couples TRBV19 to TRBJ2-1; 7 bases line up with TRBD2. The sequence was obtained from a young woman in good health and CMV-seronegative. CDR3 DNA sequence: TGTGCCAGTAGTAGAGGGCCGGTAGCGGGCTACAATGAGCAGTTCTTC. It translates to CASSRGPVAGYNEQFF. The variable domain in full, with the rest retrieved from reference TRBV19 and TRBJ2-1, is DGGITQSPKYLFRKEGQNVTLSCEQNLNHDAMYWYRQDPGQGLRLIYYSQIVNDFQKGDIAEGYSVSREKKESFPLTVTSAQKNPTAFYLCASSRGPVAGYNEQFFGPGTRLTVL.